This T cell receptor (beta chain) was profiled in a study of blood T cell repertoires in COVID-19. As handled by the study authors: Nucleated cell number was recorded as an estimate derived from reference gene primer amplification. The protocol was immunoSEQ multiplex PCR, while the TCRdb copy is restricted to in-frame clones and leaves out a portion. V, J and clone size reflect that table, while D and trimming were determined from the DNA. In the table there are hundreds of thousands of clones, about 88% of which are singletons. Germline V lookup: CDR1 MRHNA, CDR2 SNTAGT. The CDR3 sequence is 14 residues long. Trimming cost V 5 bases and J 4 bases; bases outside gene matches: 6. Participant ages covered roughly 18 to 89 years across about 25 US areas. Assignment of participants to cohorts was predicated upon participant-reported clinical history. The recovered donors of Cohort 3 showed two negative PCRs, clearance, or symptom resolution.

Material: PBMCs or T cells enriched from blood (not recorded which). The chain joins TRBV6-4 to TRBJ1-2; 8 nucleotides agree with TRBD1. This sequence originates from a woman under 40 who had recovered from COVID-19. CDR3 loop: CASSIDRGTYGYTF. The CDR3 DNA follows: TGTGCCAGCAGTATTGACAGGGGCACCTATGGCTACACCTTC.